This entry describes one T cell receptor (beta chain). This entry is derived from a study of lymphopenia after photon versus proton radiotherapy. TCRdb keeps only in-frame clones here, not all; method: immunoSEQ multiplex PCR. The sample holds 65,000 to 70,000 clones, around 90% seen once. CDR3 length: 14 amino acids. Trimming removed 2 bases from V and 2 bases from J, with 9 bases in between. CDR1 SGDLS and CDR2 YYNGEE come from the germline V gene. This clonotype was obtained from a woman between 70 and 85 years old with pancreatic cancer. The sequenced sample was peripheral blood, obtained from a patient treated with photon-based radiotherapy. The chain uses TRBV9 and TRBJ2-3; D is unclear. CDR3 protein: CASSVSLPTDTQYF. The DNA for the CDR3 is TGTGCCAGCAGCGTCTCACTACCCACAGATACGCAGTATTTT.